The entry below describes one T cell receptor (beta chain). Its specificity is not known. The sample holds other DNA sequences that translate to the same CDR3. The sample comes from a study of beta chain features in type 1 diabetes. Whole-study findings and limits: Insertions at VDJ junctions were less frequent in type 1 diabetes patients. These patients also deleted more nucleotides at the same junctions. Type 1 diabetes patients had TCRB CDR3s that were shorter (moderately but significantly so) in all four CD4+ subsets.

Expressed TCRB transcripts were sequenced because the entire RNA isolate underwent reverse transcription. Clones were read by immunoSEQ multiplex PCR, and TCRdb kept only the in-frame ones, dropping some. The sample lists 630,000 or so clones, roughly 13% occurring once. Sorting of CD4+ naive, central memory, regulatory and stem cell-like memory cells was performed via CD45RO/CCR7/CD25/CD127/CD95/CD27. Sorting gave populations that all exceeded 98% purity. Germline lookup yields CDR1 SGDLS and CDR2 YYNGEE. Trimming stripped 2 bases from V and 1 base from J, with 11 bases between. CDR3 size: 15 residues.

The sequenced sample was naive CD4+ T cells from blood. The clonotype was recovered from a man younger than 35 with type 1 diabetes. This chain joins TRBV9 and TRBJ2-3; D is tentatively TRBD1 or TRBD2 (5 bases each). CDR3 amino acids: CASSVGTGGTDTQYF. CDR3 bases: TGTGCCAGCAGCGTTGGGACCGGGGGCACAGATACGCAGTATTTT.